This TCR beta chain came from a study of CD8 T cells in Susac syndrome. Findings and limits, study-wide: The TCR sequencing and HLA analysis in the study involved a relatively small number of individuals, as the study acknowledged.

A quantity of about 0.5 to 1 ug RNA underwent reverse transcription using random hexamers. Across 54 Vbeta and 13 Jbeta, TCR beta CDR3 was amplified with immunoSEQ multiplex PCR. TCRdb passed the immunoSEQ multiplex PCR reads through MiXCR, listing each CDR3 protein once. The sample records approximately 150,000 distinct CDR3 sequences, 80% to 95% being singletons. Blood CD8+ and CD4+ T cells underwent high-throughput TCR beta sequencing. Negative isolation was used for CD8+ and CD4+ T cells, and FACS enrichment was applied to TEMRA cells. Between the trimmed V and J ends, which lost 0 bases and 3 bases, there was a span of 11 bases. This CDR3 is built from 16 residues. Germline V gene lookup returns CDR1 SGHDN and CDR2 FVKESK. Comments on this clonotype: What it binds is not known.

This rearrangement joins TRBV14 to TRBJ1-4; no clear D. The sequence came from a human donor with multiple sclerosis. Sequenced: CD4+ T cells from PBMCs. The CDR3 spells CASSQEWGSANEKLFF. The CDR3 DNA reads TGTGCCAGCAGCCAAGAGTGGGGATCAGCTAATGAAAAACTGTTTTTT.